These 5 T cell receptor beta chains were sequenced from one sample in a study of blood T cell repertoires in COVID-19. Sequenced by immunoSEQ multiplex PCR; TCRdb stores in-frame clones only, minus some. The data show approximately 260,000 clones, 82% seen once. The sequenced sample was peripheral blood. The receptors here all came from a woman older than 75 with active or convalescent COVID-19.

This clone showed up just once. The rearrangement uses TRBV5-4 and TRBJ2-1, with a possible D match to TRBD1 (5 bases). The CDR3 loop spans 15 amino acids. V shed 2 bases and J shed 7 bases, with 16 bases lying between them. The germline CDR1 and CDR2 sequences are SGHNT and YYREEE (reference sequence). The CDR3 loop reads CASSFWGSVYNEQFF. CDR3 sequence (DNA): TGTGCCAGCAGCTTTTGGGGCAGCGTCTATAATGAGCAGTTCTTC.

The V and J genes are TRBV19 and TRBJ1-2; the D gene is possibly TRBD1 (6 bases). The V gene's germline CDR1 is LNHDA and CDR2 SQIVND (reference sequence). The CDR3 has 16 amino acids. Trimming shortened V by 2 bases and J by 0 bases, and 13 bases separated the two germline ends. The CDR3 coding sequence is TGTGCCAGTAGTATAAAGACAGGAACAACTAACTATGGCTACACCTTC. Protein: CASSIKTGTTNYGYTF.

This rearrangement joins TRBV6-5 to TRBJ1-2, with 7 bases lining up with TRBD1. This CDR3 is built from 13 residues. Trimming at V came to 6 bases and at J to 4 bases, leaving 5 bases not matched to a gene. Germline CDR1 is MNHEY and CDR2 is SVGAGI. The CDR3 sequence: CASSIDRVYGYTF. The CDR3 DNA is TGTGCCAGCAGCATCGACAGGGTCTATGGCTACACCTTC.

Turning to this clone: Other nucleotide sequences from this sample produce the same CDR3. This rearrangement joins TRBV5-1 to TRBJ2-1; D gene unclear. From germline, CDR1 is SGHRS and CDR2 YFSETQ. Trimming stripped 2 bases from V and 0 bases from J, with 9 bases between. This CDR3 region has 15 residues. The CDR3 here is CASSLRVSSYNEQFF. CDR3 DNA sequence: TGCGCCAGCAGCTTACGGGTGAGCTCCTACAATGAGCAGTTCTTC.

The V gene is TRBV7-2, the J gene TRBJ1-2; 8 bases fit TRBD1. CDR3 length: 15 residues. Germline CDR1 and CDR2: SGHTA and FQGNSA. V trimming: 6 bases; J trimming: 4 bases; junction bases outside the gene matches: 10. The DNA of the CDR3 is TGTGCCAGCAGTTCGGGGGCGGGACAGGTCTATGGCTACACCTTC. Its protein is CASSSGAGQVYGYTF.